The present T cell receptor beta chain was sequenced within a study of T cell repertoires in cytomegalovirus infection. A note on this clonotype: Its antigen is not known.

TCRdb analysed the reads with MiXCR anew, one entry per CDR3 protein. The table has about 770,000 distinct CDR3 sequences, just under 30% seen once; the top ten hold under 15%. CDR3 length: 14 residues. Germline V gives CDR1 SQVTM, CDR2 ANQGSEA. With V trimmed by 6 bases and J by 7 bases, 11 bases remained unmatched. This sequence was found in a human donor in good health (CMV status not recorded). Some clones in this sample may be carry-over from other donors' samples. The rearrangement joins TRBV29-1 to TRBJ2-1, with TRBD2 matching over 8 bases. The sequenced sample was cultured CD8+ T cells from PBMCs, obtained from culture after CMV antigen stimulation. The CDR3 sequence: CSVPGELAVNEQFF. CDR3 coding DNA: TGCAGCGTCCCGGGCGAACTAGCGGTTAATGAGCAGTTCTTC.